These 16 T cell receptor beta chains originate from one sample sequenced in a study of T cells after yellow fever vaccination. Via MiXCR, TCRdb re-called the 5' RACE reads, giving one row per CDR3 protein. The sample shows some 290,000 distinct CDR3 sequences, about 10% of them seen only once. The specimen comprised CD4+ T cells sorted from PBMCs, sampled 45 days after the yellow fever booster vaccination. These receptors were obtained from a man younger than 30 who received the YFV17D yellow fever vaccine.

This chain links TRBV7-2 with TRBJ2-3; D gene ambiguous. The CDR3 consists of 13 residues. CDR1 and CDR2 from the germline V gene are SGHTA and FQGNSA. V was shortened by 3 bases and J by 6 bases, with 10 bases between the two germline ends. CDR3 sequence: CASSLKSMDTQYF. For the CDR3, the DNA is TGTGCCAGCAGCTTGAAAAGTATGGATACGCAGTATTTT.

This clonotype was seen only a few times. The chain is built from TRBV5-1 and TRBJ1-2, with D unresolved. The CDR3 has 14 residues. Germline V gene sequence: CDR1 SGHRS, CDR2 YFSETQ. V dropped 2 bases and J dropped 0 bases, with 8 bases sitting between them. CDR3 protein: CASSLTVPNYGYTF. The CDR3, as DNA: TGCGCCAGCAGCTTAACAGTACCTAACTATGGCTACACCTTC. The full variable domain, its missing parts supplied by reference TRBV5-1 and TRBJ1-2, is KAGVTQTPRYLIKTRGQQVTLSCSPISGHRSVSWYQQTPGQGLQFLFEYFSETQRNKGNFPGRFSGRQFSNSRSEMNVSTLELGDSALYLCASSLTVPNYGYTFGSGTRLTVV.

There are a few counts of this clonotype. The rearrangement joins TRBV10-3 to TRBJ1-3; D not certain. CDR3 length: 14 amino acids. Germline CDR1 and CDR2: ENHRY and SYGVKD. V was trimmed by 6 bases and J by 3 bases, leaving 12 bases between them. The CDR3 nucleotides read TGTGCCATCAGAGTAGGTTACGATGGAAACACCATATATTTT. This codes for CAIRVGYDGNTIYF.

There are a few counts of this clonotype. The chain employs TRBV10-3 and TRBJ2-5; TRBD1 agrees at 8 bases. CDR1 and CDR2 from the germline V gene are ENHRY and SYGVKD. The V segment lost 7 bases and the J segment 5 bases; nucleotides outside the gene matches: 9. This CDR3 is built from 14 residues. The CDR3 is CAITAGGQRETQYF. CDR3 coding DNA: TGTGCCATCACGGCAGGGGGCCAGCGGGAGACCCAGTACTTC.

This chain links TRBV18 with TRBJ2-3; 11 bases line up with TRBD2. Germline CDR1 and CDR2: KGHSH and LQKENI. This CDR3 region has 17 residues. V lost 1 base to trimming and J lost 6 bases; unmatched junction nucleotides: 9. The CDR3 DNA follows: TGTGCCAGCTCACCACGGGCTAGCGGGGGGATCGCGGATACGCAGTATTTT. Amino acid sequence: CASSPRASGGIADTQYF.

V and J are TRBV6-5 and TRBJ1-6; 7 positions match TRBD1. V lost 2 bases, J lost 9 bases, and 16 bases stayed unmatched. The CDR3 spans 18 residues. Germline assignment: CDR1 MNHEY and CDR2 SVGAGI. CDR3 nucleotide sequence: TGTGCCAGCAGTTACCGCCGCTTTCGGCAGGGGGTTTTTTCACCCCTCCACTTT. Translated, it gives CASSYRRFRQGVFSPLHF.

A single count supports this clonotype. V and J are TRBV7-7 and TRBJ2-1; D tentatively reads TRBD1 or TRBD2 (5 bases each). Germline assignment: CDR1 SSHAT and CDR2 FNYEAQ (reference sequence). The CDR3 covers 13 residues. V dropped 5 bases and J dropped 4 bases, with 9 bases sitting between them. The CDR3 coding sequence is TGTGCCAGCAGCAAAGGGACGTACAATGAGCAGTTCTTC. This sequence encodes CASSKGTYNEQFF. Combining the CDR3 with reference TRBV7-7 and TRBJ2-1 gives the whole variable domain GAGVSQSPRYKVTKRGQDVTLRCDPISSHATLYWYQQALGQGPEFLTYFNYEAQPDKSGLPSDRFSAERPEGSISTLTIQRTEQRDSAMYRCASSKGTYNEQFFGPGTRLTVL.

V and J are TRBV6-6 and TRBJ2-5; 8 bases are a match to TRBD1. Germline V gene lookup returns CDR1 MNHNY and CDR2 SVGAGI (reference sequence). CDR3 length: 16 residues. The V segment lost 4 bases and the J segment 5 bases; nucleotides outside the gene matches: 12. The CDR3 protein is CASSLEQGASRETQYF. CDR3 coding DNA: TGTGCCAGCAGTTTAGAGCAGGGGGCTTCGAGGGAGACCCAGTACTTC.

The chain has TRBV7-2 and TRBJ2-7, with 7 nucleotides matching TRBD2. The CDR3 consists of 16 residues. Losses at the gene ends were 5 bases for V and 2 bases for J; bases not matched to a gene: 12. Germline CDR1 and CDR2: SGHTA and FQGNSA. The CDR3 DNA reads as TGTGCCAGCAGCGCGATAACGGGGGGTGGGACCTACGAGCAGTACTTC. Encoded protein: CASSAITGGGTYEQYF.

This clonotype has just a few counts. The chain employs TRBV7-6 and TRBJ1-1, with D possibly matching TRBD1 (5 bases). Germline assignment: CDR1 SGHVS and CDR2 FNYEAQ. Trimming removed 1 base at V and 4 bases at J, with 16 bases between. The CDR3 spans 16 residues. The CDR3 sequence: CASSLDFAGTPTEAFF. CDR3 bases: TGTGCCAGCAGCTTAGATTTTGCAGGGACGCCCACTGAAGCTTTCTTT.

In DNA, the CDR3 is TGTGCCAGCCGGGGGGCAAGGGCTGAAGCTTTCTTT. It encodes CASRGARAEAFF. The rearrangement joins TRBV7-9 to TRBJ1-1; TRBD1 is a possible D gene (6 bases). This CDR3 is 12 amino acids long. In germline, CDR1 is SEHNR, CDR2 FQNEAQ (reference sequence). The V end was cut by 8 bases, the J end by 6 bases, with 13 bases between.

The chain uses TRBV7-2 and TRBJ1-4; D may be TRBD1 (5 bases). V lost 5 bases, J lost 5 bases, and 12 bases lay in between. The CDR3 is 14 residues long. Germline loops: CDR1 SGHTA, CDR2 FQGNSA. The CDR3 protein is CASSKGRENEKLFF. In nucleotides, the CDR3 is TGTGCCAGCAGCAAGGGACGGGAGAATGAAAAACTGTTTTTT.

The V call is TRBV5-6, the J call TRBJ2-1; possibly TRBD2 for D (5 bases). CDR1 and CDR2 (germline): SGHDT, YYEEEE. Trimming removed 1 base at V and 7 bases at J, with 21 bases between. The CDR3 loop spans 17 amino acids. In nucleotides, the CDR3 is TGTGCCAGCAGCTTGATTTGGGGAGCCAATCCCCCGAATGAGCAGTTCTTC. Its translation is CASSLIWGANPPNEQFF.

This clonotype was observed a few times. The chain employs TRBV29-1 and TRBJ2-7; maybe TRBD2 (5 bases). CDR1 and CDR2 from the germline V gene are SQVTM and ANQGSEA. V was cut by 3 bases and J by 6 bases, with 9 bases left in between. The CDR3 contains 11 residues. The CDR3 nucleotides are TGCAGCGTTGAGTCGGGGATCGAGCAGTACTTC. Its protein product is CSVESGIEQYF.

The gene calls are TRBV7-3 and TRBJ1-2; D is perhaps TRBD1 (6 bases). The V end lost 5 bases, the J end lost 0 bases, and 13 bases lay between the germline ends. Per germline, CDR1 SGHTA and CDR2 FQGTGA. The CDR3 spans 15 residues. As DNA, the CDR3 is TGTGCCAGCAGCCTTGACAGGCGAGCTAACTATGGCTACACCTTC. Its protein is CASSLDRRANYGYTF.

The gene calls are TRBV20-1 and TRBJ2-5; 7 nucleotides align to TRBD2. The CDR3 totals 12 residues. V shed 5 bases, J shed 3 bases, and the junction held 3 bases outside the gene matches. Germline CDR1 and CDR2: DFQATT and SNEGSKA (reference sequence). CDR3 loop: CSASSGEETQYF. For the CDR3, the DNA is TGCAGTGCTTCCAGCGGGGAAGAGACCCAGTACTTC.